Below are 15 T cell receptor beta chains sequenced from a single sample in a study of regulatory T cells in long-lasting Graves disease. Time point specified: persistent/refractory GD, antithyroid drugs over 5 years with positive TRAb. Construction of the TCR library relied on RNA isolated from PBMCs. Through Arm-PCR of CDR3 regions and iRepertoire HTBI primers, TCR beta libraries were built. MiXCR, applied by TCRdb to the multiplex PCR reads, yields one record per CDR3 protein. The sample yields hundreds of thousands of distinct CDR3 sequences, around 21% seen once. Here the sequenced sample was peripheral blood mononuclear cells (PBMCs), taken when the disease was refractory, from a patient treated with antithyroid drugs. The receptors shown here come from a female donor with Graves disease.

This clonotype was seen once. The gene calls are TRBV4-2 and TRBJ1-2, with 11 bases matching TRBD1. CDR1 LGHNA and CDR2 YNFKEQ come from the germline V gene. CDR3 size: 16 residues. The J segment lost 3 bases and the V segment lost 3 bases, leaving 6 bases of the junction unmatched. The CDR3 DNA is TGTGCCAGCAGCCATGGAGGGACAGGGGGGGACTATGGCTACACCTTC. Protein: CASSHGGTGGDYGYTF.

The chain is built from TRBV5-1 and TRBJ2-1; D is possibly TRBD1 (6 bases). The CDR3 is made up of 16 amino acids. V was trimmed by 0 bases and J by 4 bases, leaving 14 bases between them. Germline-derived CDR1 and CDR2 are SGHRS and YFSETQ. The CDR3 region has the DNA TGCGCCAGCAGCTTGGCCCCCACAGGGACATACAATGAGCAGTTCTTC. Its protein is CASSLAPTGTYNEQFF.

This clonotype has a count of ten or more. V usage is TRBV6-2 or TRBV6-3 and J usage is TRBJ2-7; TRBD2 might be the D (5 bases). The CDR3 is 14 residues long. Trimming took 2 bases from V and 4 from J, leaving 12 bases between them. Germline V gene data show CDR1 as MNHEY and CDR2 as SVGEGT. The DNA for the CDR3 is TGTGCCAGCAGTTACCGGCTAGCCGGATACGAGCAGTACTTC. The encoded protein is CASSYRLAGYEQYF.

This clonotype was counted between two and nine times. The V call is TRBV20-1, the J call TRBJ2-7; possibly TRBD1 for D (5 bases). Germline CDR1 and CDR2: DFQATT and SNEGSKA (reference sequence). This CDR3 has 12 residues. Between the trimmed V and J ends, which lost 4 bases and 0 bases, there was a span of 7 bases. The CDR3 nucleotides read TGCAGTGCTAAGGACATCTCCTACGAGCAGTACTTC. Translated, it gives CSAKDISYEQYF.

At least ten counts were recorded for this clonotype. The rearrangement joins TRBV11-2 to TRBJ2-7; D possibly corresponds to TRBD2 (6 bases). CDR3 size: 14 residues. The germline CDR1 and CDR2 sequences are SGHAT and FQNNGV. V was shortened by 5 bases and J by 2 bases, with 13 bases between the two germline ends. The CDR3 sequence: CASSVTGGPYEQYF. CDR3 bases: TGTGCCAGCAGCGTCACCGGGGGACCCTACGAGCAGTACTTC.

This clonotype was counted a few times. The rearrangement uses TRBV7-9 and TRBJ1-1; D unresolved. V lost 2 bases to trimming and J lost 4 bases, with 8 bases between them. The germline V gene has CDR1 SEHNR and CDR2 FQNEAQ (reference sequence). The CDR3 loop spans 13 amino acids. The CDR3 here is CASSLKGSTEAFF. In nucleotides, the CDR3 is TGTGCCAGCAGCTTAAAGGGAAGCACTGAAGCTTTCTTT.

Details on this clonotype: A much larger clonotype is one base distant, so this may be a read error. The V and J genes are TRBV2 and TRBJ2-5, with D perhaps TRBD1 (5 bases). CDR1 is SNHLY and CDR2 is FYNNEI in the germline V gene. Trimming took off 10 bases at V and 2 bases at J, with 14 bases between the two ends. The CDR3 is made up of 13 amino acids. The CDR3 protein is CATALGQQETQYF. CDR3 nucleotides: TGTGCCACCGCTTTGGGGCAGCAAGAGACCCAGTACTTC. The whole variable domain, filled in from reference TRBV2 and TRBJ2-5, reads EPEVTQTPSHQVTQMGQEVILRCVPISNHLYFYWYRQILGQKVEFLVSFYNNEISEKSEIFDDQFSVERPDGSNFTLKIRSTKLEDSAMYFCATALGQQETQYFGPGTRLLVL.

This clonotype was observed a handful of times. This chain connects TRBV19 to TRBJ2-2, with no clear D. The germline V gene encodes CDR1 LNHDA and CDR2 SQIVND (reference sequence). V was clipped by 9 bases and J by 4 bases, with 12 bases between them. The CDR3 spans 13 residues. CDR3 nucleotides: TGTGCCAGCCGAACGGGTGCCACCGGGGAGCTGTTTTTT. This encodes CASRTGATGELFF.

This clonotype was seen more than once but under ten times. CDR3 protein: CASSSEALDSNYGNTIYF. The DNA for the CDR3 is TGTGCCAGCAGTTCTGAAGCCTTGGACTCGAACTATGGAAACACCATATATTTT. The chain combines TRBV28 with TRBJ1-3; D is unresolved. This CDR3 is 18 amino acids long. Trimming cost V 4 bases and J 3 bases, with 22 bases left between them. Germline CDR1 reads MDHEN; CDR2 reads SYDVKM. Full variable domain (missing parts from reference TRBV28 and TRBJ1-3): DVKVTQSSRYLVKRTGEKVFLECVQDMDHENMFWYRQDPGLGLRLIYFSYDVKMKEKGDIPEGYSVSREKKERFSLILESASTNQTSMYLCASSSEALDSNYGNTIYFGEGSWLTVV.

This clonotype showed up many times. The rearrangement uses TRBV2 and TRBJ1-6, with a possible D match to TRBD1 (6 bases). Trimming cost V 4 bases and J 7 bases, with 11 bases left between them. CDR3 length equals 14 residues. Germline CDR1 SNHLY, CDR2 FYNNEI. In DNA, the CDR3 is TGTGCCAGCAGTGTTGACAGGCCAAATTCACCCCTCCACTTT. It translates to CASSVDRPNSPLHF.

The V call is TRBV7-6, the J call TRBJ2-1; 12 bases align to TRBD2. The CDR3 loop spans 16 amino acids. The V and J ends lost 4 bases and 3 bases, in that order; junction bases with no gene match: 4. The germline CDR1 and CDR2 sequences are SGHVS and FNYEAQ. The CDR3 bases are TGTGCCAGCAGCTCTAGCGGGAGGGCTTTCTACAATGAGCAGTTCTTC. Translated: CASSSSGRAFYNEQFF.

In its sample, this clonotype was seen many times. CDR3 nucleotide sequence: TGTGCCAGCAGCTTGGAGGGGACAGGGACACCGAACACTGAAGCTTTCTTT. Its protein is CASSLEGTGTPNTEAFF. The rearrangement joins TRBV2 to TRBJ1-1, with 9 bases matching TRBD1. Germline V lookup: CDR1 SNHLY, CDR2 FYNNEI. Germline trimming cut 6 bases from V and 1 base from J; bases unmatched to any gene: 12. This CDR3 has 17 amino acids.

The gene calls are TRBV6-1 and TRBJ2-1, with 11 bases matching TRBD2. CDR3 length: 16 amino acids. In germline, CDR1 is MNHNS, CDR2 SASEGT. The V gene end was trimmed by 6 bases and the J gene end by 7 bases; junction bases not matched to a gene: 11. Written as DNA, the CDR3 is TGTGCCAGCAGAACCCCTACTAGCGGGAGTACTAATGAGCAGTTCTTC. Protein sequence: CASRTPTSGSTNEQFF.

This clonotype was seen a few times. The chain links TRBV5-1 to TRBJ2-5; tentative D call: TRBD1 (6 bases). CDR3 length: 14 residues. Looked up from germline, CDR1 is SGHRS and CDR2 is YFSETQ. V was pared by 4 bases and J by 3 bases, with 13 bases between. The CDR3, as DNA: TGCGCCAGCAGCCTACAGGGTTCCGAAGAGACCCAGTACTTC. It translates to CASSLQGSEETQYF.

In this sample, this clonotype turned up a few times. The V call is TRBV9, the J call TRBJ2-7; TRBD2 might be the D (5 bases). The germline CDR1 and CDR2 sequences are SGDLS and YYNGEE. The CDR3 loop spans 14 amino acids. V gave up 2 bases and J gave up 5 bases, with 14 bases separating them. CDR3 nucleotide sequence: TGTGCCAGCAGCGTCGGACTGGGGATTGACGAGCAGTACTTC. Protein sequence: CASSVGLGIDEQYF.